Described below is a single T cell receptor beta chain sequence and its context. The data were taken from a study of T cells in Graves' hyperthyroidism and ophthalmopathy. Amplification of TCR beta CDR3 regions used RNA as the template. During a first-round RT-PCR of the TCR CDR3, the HTBI primer set was used. Using its own MiXCR run on the multiplex PCR reads, TCRdb lists one record per CDR3 protein. The sample includes about 610,000 distinct CDR3 sequences, roughly 15% of them seen just once. CDR3 length: 14 residues. The V and J ends lost 5 bases and 5 bases respectively, with 16 bases between them. Germline CDR1 SQVTM, CDR2 ANQGSEA.

Sequencing was performed on blood. The sequence derives from a woman aged 40 to 49 with Graves' ophthalmopathy. The rearrangement joins TRBV29-1 to TRBJ2-1; the D call may be TRBD1 or TRBD2 (5 bases each). The CDR3 region has the DNA TGCAGCGTTTTTCCAGTCAGAGGGGACAATGAGCAGTTCTTC. Translated, it gives CSVFPVRGDNEQFF.